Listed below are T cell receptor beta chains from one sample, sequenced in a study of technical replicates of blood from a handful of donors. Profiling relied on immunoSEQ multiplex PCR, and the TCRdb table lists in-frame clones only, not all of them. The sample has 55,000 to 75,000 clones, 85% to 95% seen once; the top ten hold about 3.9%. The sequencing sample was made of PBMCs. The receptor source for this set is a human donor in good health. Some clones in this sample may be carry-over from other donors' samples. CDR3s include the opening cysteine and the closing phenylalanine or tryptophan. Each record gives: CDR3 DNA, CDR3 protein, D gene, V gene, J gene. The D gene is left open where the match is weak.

DNA: TGTGCCAGCAGTTACGGGCAGGGAAGCACAGATACGCAGTATTTT; CDR3: CASSYGQGSTDTQYF; D: NA; V: TRBV6-6; J: TRBJ2-3
DNA: TGCGCCAGCAGCCCTAGACAGGGGACTTCCTACGAGCAGTACTTC; CDR3: CASSPRQGTSYEQYF; D: TRBD1; V: TRBV5-1; J: TRBJ2-7
DNA: TGCGCCAGCAGCTTGGTAGGACAGAGTATAGGGCAGTACTTC; CDR3: CASSLVGQSIGQYF; D: NA; V: TRBV5-1; J: TRBJ2-7
DNA: TGCGCCAGCAGCTTGGAGCGGGCTACCTACGAGCAGTACTTC; CDR3: CASSLERATYEQYF; D: NA; V: TRBV5-1; J: TRBJ2-7
DNA: TGTGCCAGCAGCTTTAGCGGTCCCGATACGCAGTATTTT; CDR3: CASSFSGPDTQYF; D: NA; V: TRBV7-2; J: TRBJ2-3
DNA: TGTGCCAGTAGTCCACTGGACAGAGACTCCTACGAGCAGTACTTC; CDR3: CASSPLDRDSYEQYF; D: NA; V: TRBV19; J: TRBJ2-7
DNA: TGTGCCAGCAGCGTAGCTGCGGCGGTGTATACCGGGGAGCTGTTTTTT; CDR3: CASSVAAAVYTGELFF; D: NA; V: TRBV9; J: TRBJ2-2
DNA: TGCGCCAGCAGCCAGACTAGCGGGAGCCAGTACGAGCAGTACTTC; CDR3: CASSQTSGSQYEQYF; D: TRBD2; V: TRBV5-1; J: TRBJ2-7
DNA: TGTGCCAGTAGTATGACATCCCGGTCCCAGCATTTT; CDR3: CASSMTSRSQHF; D: NA; V: TRBV19; J: TRBJ1-5
DNA: TGTGCCAGCAGCTTAGTTTCCAGGGGAGAAGAGACCCAGTACTTC; CDR3: CASSLVSRGEETQYF; D: NA; V: TRBV7-2; J: TRBJ2-5
DNA: TGCGCCAGCAGCCAAGATCCGAGGGATCCAGATACGCAGTATTTT; CDR3: CASSQDPRDPDTQYF; D: NA; V: TRBV4-3; J: TRBJ2-3
DNA: TGTGCCAGCAGCCTCGAGGGGGCCGGGGAGCTGTTTTTT; CDR3: CASSLEGAGELFF; D: NA; V: TRBV9; J: TRBJ2-2
DNA: TGCGCCAGCAGCCAAGAAGAACAGGGAGCGCGCGGCTACACCTTC; CDR3: CASSQEEQGARGYTF; D: NA; V: TRBV4-1; J: TRBJ1-2
DNA: TGTGCCAGCAGCCAAGACAGCGAGCAGTACTTC; CDR3: CASSQDSEQYF; D: NA; V: TRBV7-9; J: TRBJ2-7
DNA: TGTGCCACCAGCAGAAACAGGGTTTGGAACACTGAAGCTTTCTTT; CDR3: CATSRNRVWNTEAFF; D: NA; V: TRBV15; J: TRBJ1-1
DNA: TGTGCCAGCAGTGAAGTGTCTAGCACAGATACGCAGTATTTT; CDR3: CASSEVSSTDTQYF; D: NA; V: TRBV6-1; J: TRBJ2-3